This TCR beta chain is from a study of blood T cell repertoires in COVID-19. Study information: Collection of acute and convalescent COVID-19 samples took place in the United States, Italy and Spain. Sources were T cells, B-cell-depleted T cells, or PBMCs; the material itself was cDNA or gDNA.

V dropped 3 bases and J dropped 0; count of bases not matched to a gene: 1. This CDR3 contains 14 residues. CDR1 is LNHDA, CDR2 SQIVND, per germline (reference sequence). In the original analysis: Amplification with reference gene primers provided the estimates of nucleated cell counts. Measured with immunoSEQ multiplex PCR; TCRdb has only the in-frame clones, and not every one. The DNA was the basis for D and trimming; V, J and clone size are from that table. The data hold roughly 70,000 clones, with more than 70% observed a single time. Material: peripheral blood. The gene calls are TRBV19 and TRBJ2-7, with TRBD2 identical over 8 bases. The sequence derives from a woman in her 70s with acute or convalescent COVID-19. The CDR3 region has the DNA TGTGCCAGTAGTATTGCGGGGGGCTCCTACGAGCAGTACTTC. This gives the protein CASSIAGGSYEQYF. The whole variable domain, remainder taken from reference TRBV19 and TRBJ2-7, is DGGITQSPKYLFRKEGQNVTLSCEQNLNHDAMYWYRQDPGQGLRLIYYSQIVNDFQKGDIAEGYSVSREKKESFPLTVTSAQKNPTAFYLCASSIAGGSYEQYFGPGTRLTVT.